This T cell receptor beta chain was identified during a study of blood T cell repertoires in COVID-19 (dated by TCRdb to the early 2020s). For the study in its entirety: Samples covering the acute and convalescent phases of COVID-19 were provided by collaborators in the United States, Italy and Spain. The samples were drawn from the first 160 participants of the ongoing ImmuneRACE study and from some 1,300 subjects provided by 6 global collaborators. The repertoires were released in a freely available public database meant as a resource for research on the immune response to SARS-CoV-2. A de-identified subject ID, COVID-19 status, age in years and sex were almost always included in the sample metadata. The dataset comprised deeply sampled blood TCRbeta repertoires from subjects exposed to, actively infected with, or recovered from COVID-19. HLA class I and class II types, where available, came from metadata supplied by the sample provider rather than from assay-based typing. The prospective study material was composed of cDNA or gDNA derived from T cells, B-cell-depleted T cells, or PBMCs. The study at large found these results: How much clinical and demographic metadata was included differed by source and by participant, and the metadata was provided uncurated.

The germline V gene supplies CDR1 MNHNS and CDR2 SASEGT. Trimming removed 2 bases from V and 9 bases from J; the gene matches leave 7 bases unexplained. Measured from the cysteine to the phenylalanine, the CDR3 is 15 residues long. The kept DNA is CDR3 alone, 45 bases in frame from the first base. One collaborating source in Seattle enrolled patients during active infection and followed them longitudinally through the course of disease. The collaborating institutions used their own protocols to collect whole blood in K2EDTA tubes. For TCRbeta analysis, collaborator samples were shipped as frozen whole blood, as isolated PBMCs, or as DNA extracted from either sample type. TCRbeta CDR3 regions were amplified from genomic DNA using the immunoSEQ Assay, a bias-controlled multiplex PCR. The authors processed their data as follows. Within the assay, amplification of reference gene primers was used to estimate how many nucleated cells each sample contained. To quantify the absolute abundance of each unique TCRbeta CDR3 rearrangement, sequence reads were collapsed and filtered. For each sample, productive Simpson clonality was calculated by taking the square root of Simpson's diversity index across productive rearrangements. TCRdb re-hosts the immuneACCESS table, in-frame sequences only. Its copies lack some clones; in the studies checked, an unresolved V gene accounts for under half of them, and the cause for the rest is not known. The V and J calls and clone size were taken over from that table, and D and trimming were inferred from the DNA. The sample data list about 340,000 clones, and more than 75% of these were observed just once. The top ten constitute about 6.3% of the sample.

Concerning this clone: Its cognate antigen has yet to be identified. No per-base quality is available; no much larger clone lies one base away.

The material sequenced was peripheral blood. This receptor was taken from a woman between 45 and 65 years old with COVID-19, enrolled during active disease. The V gene is TRBV6-1 and the J gene is TRBJ1-6, and 7 junctional nucleotides match TRBD1. The CDR3 protein sequence reads: CASSEMRGLSSPLHF. The sequence in DNA is TGTGCCAGCAGTGAAATGAGGGGGCTCAGTTCACCCCTCCACTTT.